The rows below give T cell receptor beta chains drawn from one sample of a study of T cell changes during pregnancy in multiple sclerosis. Here immunoSEQ multiplex PCR was the method, and the copy in TCRdb shows in-frame clones only, minus some. Of about 48,000 clones detected, about 90% appear once; the ten largest clones hold 1% to 1.5%. The sequencing here drew on CD4+ T cells from peripheral blood mononuclear cells, taken in the second trimester of pregnancy. The receptors derive from a female donor with multiple sclerosis, enrolled in a pregnancy study. The CDR3 runs from the conserved cysteine through the conserved F or W. D genes are given only for firm matches. Rows may omit the clone size; those that give it use once, few, many or a size class.

cdr3_length: 16
j_call: TRBJ2-1
v_call: TRBV29-1
clone_size: .
d_call: TRBD2
cdr3_nt: TGCAGCGTCCACACCGGGACTAGCAGCTCCTACAATGAGCAGTTCTTC
cdr3_aa: CSVHTGTSSSYNEQFF

cdr3_length: 14
j_call: TRBJ2-2
v_call: TRBV29-1
clone_size: .
d_call: .
cdr3_nt: TGCAGCGTTTGGCGGGTATGGCCTCCCGGGGAGCTGTTTTTT
cdr3_aa: CSVWRVWPPGELFF

cdr3_length: 17
j_call: TRBJ1-1
v_call: TRBV7-6
clone_size: .
d_call: TRBD1
cdr3_nt: TGTGCCAGCAGCTTAGGGCCACCGGGACAGGGGGTACCTGAAGCTTTCTTT
cdr3_aa: CASSLGPPGQGVPEAFF

cdr3_length: 16
j_call: TRBJ1-2
v_call: TRBV14
clone_size: .
d_call: .
cdr3_nt: TGTGCCAGCAGCCAAGAGATTGCGGTCCGAGGGGGAGGCTACACCTTC
cdr3_aa: CASSQEIAVRGGGYTF

cdr3_length: 10
j_call: TRBJ2-3
v_call: TRBV30
clone_size: .
d_call: .
cdr3_nt: TGTGCCTGGAGTCAAGATACGCAGTATTTT
cdr3_aa: CAWSQDTQYF

cdr3_length: 17
j_call: TRBJ2-5
v_call: TRBV2
clone_size: once
d_call: TRBD2
cdr3_nt: TGTGCCAGCCTCACGGACGCGGGAGGGCCGCTCATAGAGACCCAGTACTTC
cdr3_aa: CASLTDAGGPLIETQYF

cdr3_length: 15
j_call: TRBJ1-4
v_call: TRBV27
clone_size: .
d_call: TRBD1
cdr3_nt: TGTGCCAGCAGTTTTAGGACAGGGGGTGTTGAAAAACTGTTTTTT
cdr3_aa: CASSFRTGGVEKLFF

cdr3_length: 12
j_call: TRBJ2-5
v_call: TRBV6-6
clone_size: once
d_call: .
cdr3_nt: TGTGCCAGCAGGGCAGGGGAAGAGACCCAGTACTTC
cdr3_aa: CASRAGEETQYF

cdr3_length: 16
j_call: TRBJ1-2
v_call: TRBV5-6
clone_size: .
d_call: .
cdr3_nt: TGTGCCAGCAGCTCCGAATTGATACGGGGGGCTCGCGGCTACACCTTC
cdr3_aa: CASSSELIRGARGYTF

cdr3_length: 15
j_call: TRBJ1-5
v_call: TRBV4-3
clone_size: .
d_call: TRBD1
cdr3_nt: TGCGCCAGCAGCCAAGGACAGGGTAGCAATCAGCCCCAGCATTTT
cdr3_aa: CASSQGQGSNQPQHF

cdr3_length: 13
j_call: TRBJ1-2
v_call: TRBV5-1
clone_size: .
d_call: TRBD1
cdr3_nt: TGCGCCAGCAGCTCACAGGGGACCTATGGCTACACCTTC
cdr3_aa: CASSSQGTYGYTF

cdr3_length: 14
j_call: TRBJ2-7
v_call: TRBV9
clone_size: .
d_call: .
cdr3_nt: TGTGCCAGCAGCGTAGCGGCTAGCTCCTACGAGCAGTACTTC
cdr3_aa: CASSVAASSYEQYF

cdr3_length: 13
j_call: TRBJ2-7
v_call: TRBV2
clone_size: .
d_call: TRBD1
cdr3_nt: TGTGCCAGCAGAGAAACAGGGGCCGACGAGCAGTACTTC
cdr3_aa: CASRETGADEQYF

cdr3_length: 17
j_call: TRBJ1-3
v_call: TRBV5-1
clone_size: .
d_call: .
cdr3_nt: TGCGCCAGCAGCGTGAACGCCAGGGGAATCTCTGGAAACACCATATATTTT
cdr3_aa: CASSVNARGISGNTIYF

cdr3_length: 14
j_call: TRBJ1-2
v_call: TRBV9
clone_size: .
d_call: TRBD1
cdr3_nt: TGTGCCAGCAGGAGGACAGGAGCTAACTATGGCTACACCTTC
cdr3_aa: CASRRTGANYGYTF